These 15 T cell receptor beta chains were sequenced from one sample in a study of T cells expressing NK-cell markers. TCRdb re-called the 5' RACE reads and shows each CDR3 protein once, DNA omitted. Found here are about 160,000 distinct CDR3 sequences; the top ten clones hold around 20%. Sample: blood T cells: a sorted CD56 or NKG2C T cell subset, CD4+ or CD8+ T cells, or bulk PBMC T cells (not recorded which). The receptors were gathered from a man aged 18-75 years in good health.

The chain is built from TRBV20-1 and TRBJ1-5; the D call of TRBD1 rests on TCRdb alone, since no DNA is present to check it. Germline-derived CDR1 and CDR2 are DFQATT and SNEGSKA (reference sequence). The CDR3 loop spans 15 amino acids. The CDR3 loop reads CSARDRPGVSQPQHF.

V usage is TRBV9 and J usage is TRBJ1-2. The CDR3 loop spans 15 amino acids. Germline V gives CDR1 SGDLS, CDR2 YYNGEE. The CDR3 sequence: CASSDRDSPNYGYTF. Combining the CDR3 with reference TRBV9 and TRBJ1-2 gives the whole variable domain DSGVTQTPKHLITATGQRVTLRCSPRSGDLSVYWYQQSLDQGLQFLIQYYNGEERAKGNILERFSAQQFPDLHSELNLSSLELGDSALYFCASSDRDSPNYGYTFGSGTRLTVV.

The J gene is TRBJ2-5, the V gene TRBV27; the D call from TCRdb, TRBD2, cannot be confirmed without DNA. Germline V gene data show CDR1 as MNHEY and CDR2 as SMNVEV (reference sequence). The CDR3 has 13 residues. CDR3: CASSFGSSETQYF.

The rearrangement joins TRBV4-2 to TRBJ1-4; TCRdb's D gene call, TRBD1, goes unchecked for lack of DNA. The CDR3 spans 14 residues. Germline V gene data show CDR1 as LGHNA and CDR2 as YNFKEQ. This CDR3 is CASSQGLEGEKLFF.

The genes are TRBV3-1 and TRBJ1-1; the D gene TCRdb calls, TRBD1, cannot be checked with no DNA. Germline V gene data show CDR1 as LGHDT and CDR2 as YNNKEL (reference sequence). The CDR3 length is 13 residues. This CDR3 reads CASSQGRGTEAFF. Full variable domain (rest looked up from reference TRBV3-1 and TRBJ1-1): DTAVSQTPKYLVTQMGNDKSIKCEQNLGHDTMYWYKQDSKKFLKIMFSYNNKELIINETVPNRFSPKSPDKAHLNLHINSLELGDSAVYFCASSQGRGTEAFFGQGTRLTVV.

The chain is built from TRBV19 and TRBJ2-1; TCRdb picks TRBD2, but there is no DNA to check that call. This CDR3 spans 16 amino acids. Looked up from germline, CDR1 is LNHDA and CDR2 is SQIVND (reference sequence). CDR3 protein: CASSTSVGGAYNEQFF.

This rearrangement joins TRBV7-9 to TRBJ1-1. The germline CDR1 and CDR2 sequences are SEHNR and FQNEAQ (reference sequence). The CDR3 sequence is 14 residues long. The chain's CDR3 is CASSLVRGDTEAFF.

V usage is TRBV2 and J usage is TRBJ1-1. CDR1 is SNHLY and CDR2 is FYNNEI in the germline V gene. The CDR3 has 15 amino acids. This chain's CDR3 is CASSEIGTLNTEAFF.

The chain has TRBV6-5 and TRBJ2-3; no DNA is available, so the TRBD1 call from TCRdb remains unchecked. CDR1 and CDR2 (germline): MNHEY, SVGAGI. This CDR3 is 15 amino acids long. The CDR3 protein is CASSYSWGAGDTQYF.

The rearrangement uses TRBV5-6 and TRBJ2-3; TCRdb's assignment of TRBD2 cannot be checked, as there is no DNA. CDR3 length: 15 residues. Germline CDR1 SGHDT, CDR2 YYEEEE. The CDR3 is CASSLETSVPDTQYF.

The chain recombines TRBV2 with TRBJ1-2; TCRdb proposes TRBD1, but this gene call is untestable without DNA. The germline V gene encodes CDR1 SNHLY and CDR2 FYNNEI. This CDR3 spans 16 amino acids. The CDR3 region is CASSSLSRDTVYGYTF.

V is TRBV2 and J is TRBJ2-1. CDR3 length: 11 amino acids. Germline V gene sequence: CDR1 SNHLY, CDR2 FYNNEI. The CDR3 loop is CASQLDNEQFF.

This sequence joins TRBV2 and TRBJ1-1; the TRBD1 assignment by TCRdb is unverifiable without DNA. There are 13 residues in the CDR3. CDR1 and CDR2 from the germline V gene are SNHLY and FYNNEI. CDR3: CASMRDSGTEAFF.

This chain joins TRBV20-1 and TRBJ2-1; TCRdb's assignment of TRBD1 cannot be checked, as there is no DNA. Germline loops: CDR1 DFQATT, CDR2 SNEGSKA (reference sequence). The CDR3 has 15 residues. The CDR3 loop reads CSALTGTGDYNEQFF.

V gene TRBV6-1 combines with J gene TRBJ2-3. The CDR3 is 13 residues long. CDR1 and CDR2 from the germline V gene are MNHNS and SASEGT. The CDR3 sequence is CASSRVSGDTQYF.